This T cell receptor beta chain originates from a study of response to subunit inactivated influenza vaccine (dated by TCRdb to 2017 to 2018). A note on the overall study: Deep quantitative T cell receptor repertoire profiling was used in the study to track responses to a trivalent subunit inactivated influenza vaccine.

As concerns this clonotype: The antigen it binds to is not known. The sample holds no much larger clone one base away, and base qualities are not on file.

Library preparation employed RT-PCR. Instrument on record: Illumina HiSeq 2500. The raw public reads went through TCRdb reprocessing: fastp at Q25, MiXCR clone calling, in-frame beta chains kept. Here each entry gathers all rows of one CDR3 protein and keeps the most common genes and DNA. A total of approximately 300,000 distinct CDR3 sequences appear in this sample, 22% of them only once. The top ten hold 10% to 13% of the sample. The CDR3 numbers 14 residues from cysteine through phenylalanine. CDR3 DNA only is kept here, 42 bases in frame from base 1. The germline V gene (reference sequence) provides CDR1 SEHNR and CDR2 FQNEAQ. Cut back by 5 bases and 0 bases, the V and J ends lie 10 bases apart. The investigation overall reported the following: According to the authors, only a limited number of new T cells may be recruited by each seasonal influenza vaccination.

The rearrangement joined TRBV7-9 to TRBJ2-5; the D gene cannot be named for sure. The sequence derives from a man in his fifties or sixties who received an inactivated influenza vaccine. Donor details come from another sample of the same person, matched by shared clones. Material: PBMCs from blood, obtained approximately 20 months after vaccination. The nucleotide sequence is TGTGCCAGCAGCCAGGACCTGTACCAAGAGACCCAGTACTTC. This yields the protein CASSQDLYQETQYF.